Following are 26 T cell receptor beta chains from one sample sequenced in a study of control samples from healthy donors and cancer patients. Method: immunoSEQ multiplex PCR; TCRdb's copy keeps in-frame clones and lacks some. Of 110,000 to 150,000 clones listed, under 90% are singletons. Sequencing was carried out using blood. These receptors all stem from a young man in good health.

The chain couples TRBV19 to TRBJ2-2; D unresolved. The CDR3 has 14 residues. Germline CDR1 is LNHDA and CDR2 is SQIVND (reference sequence). V lost 1 base and J lost 6, with 9 bases in between. Here the CDR3 DNA reads TGTGCCAGTAGTATAGGGGCGAAGCCCGGGGAGCTGTTTTTT. Translating gives CASSIGAKPGELFF.

The chain joins TRBV5-6 to TRBJ1-1; D gene unclear. The V gene lost 2 bases and the J gene lost 6 bases, with 5 bases spanning the gap. There are 11 residues in the CDR3. Germline CDR1 reads SGHDT; CDR2 reads YYEEEE. In nucleotides, the CDR3 is TGTGCCAGCAGCTTTGCTTCTGAAGCTTTCTTT. Translated, it gives CASSFASEAFF.

This sequence joins TRBV5-5 and TRBJ2-7; TRBD1 matches 9 bases. The junction had 7 bases not matched to a gene; V was cut back by 1 base and J by 11 bases. CDR1 and CDR2 from the germline V gene are SGHKS and YYEKEE (reference sequence). CDR3 length: 13 amino acids. The CDR3 DNA is TGTGCCAGCAGCTTGTCGAGGACAGGGGAAAAGTACTTC. It translates to CASSLSRTGEKYF.

V usage is TRBV18 and J usage is TRBJ2-7; D is undetermined. Deletions cut 6 bases from V and 0 bases from J, with 9 bases between. The CDR3 contains 13 residues. Germline V gene lookup returns CDR1 KGHSH and CDR2 LQKENI. The CDR3 sequence is CASSPQASYEQYF. The CDR3 bases are TGTGCCAGCTCTCCGCAGGCCTCCTACGAGCAGTACTTC.

The chain links TRBV6-4 to TRBJ2-1, with TRBD2 matching 8 bases. CDR3 length: 15 amino acids. The trim removed 6 bases at V and 0 bases at J, leaving 4 bases unmatched. Germline CDR1 and CDR2: MRHNA and SNTAGT. The CDR3 protein is CASRHSGASYNEQFF. CDR3 nucleotides: TGTGCCAGCAGACATAGCGGGGCCTCCTACAATGAGCAGTTCTTC.

The chain employs TRBV7-6 and TRBJ2-7; 12 nucleotides match TRBD2. CDR1 is SGHVS, CDR2 FNYEAQ, per germline. The CDR3 totals 14 residues. J gave up 3 bases and V 5 bases, and 2 bases lay outside the gene matches. CDR3 region: CASSRLAGDYEQYF. DNA for the CDR3: TGTGCCAGCAGCCGACTAGCGGGAGACTACGAGCAGTACTTC.

This rearrangement joins TRBV21-1 to TRBJ2-3; the table's D call, TRBD1, was not checked against the DNA. TRBV21-1 is designated a pseudogene. The CDR3 is 14 residues long. CDR3 residues: CASSKTGQGDTQYF. In DNA form, the CDR3 reads TGTGCCAGCAGCAAGACAGGGCAGGGAGATACGCAGTATTTT.

V usage is TRBV19 and J usage is TRBJ1-5; TRBD1 agrees at 10 bases. J gave up 6 bases and V 7 bases, and 9 bases lay outside the gene matches. There are 15 residues in the CDR3. In germline, CDR1 is LNHDA, CDR2 SQIVND (reference sequence). The CDR3 here is CASTDDRGRVQPQHF. The CDR3 bases are TGTGCCAGTACCGACGACAGGGGGCGCGTTCAGCCCCAGCATTTT. Drawing the rest from reference TRBV19 and TRBJ1-5, the complete variable domain is DGGITQSPKYLFRKEGQNVTLSCEQNLNHDAMYWYRQDPGQGLRLIYYSQIVNDFQKGDIAEGYSVSREKKESFPLTVTSAQKNPTAFYLCASTDDRGRVQPQHFGDGTRLSIL.

The rearrangement uses TRBV7-9 and TRBJ2-1; D uncertain. Germline V gene sequence: CDR1 SEHNR, CDR2 FQNEAQ (reference sequence). Deletions cut 2 bases from V and 7 bases from J, with 12 bases between. This CDR3 is 14 amino acids long. This chain's CDR3 is CASSLRSQPNEQFF. Written as DNA, the CDR3 is TGTGCCAGCAGCTTAAGGTCCCAGCCTAATGAGCAGTTCTTC.

This clone was observed once. The chain links TRBV9 to TRBJ1-4, with 8 bases lining up with TRBD1. V lost 4 bases to trimming and J lost 4 bases; unmatched junction nucleotides: 6. The CDR3 extends over 15 amino acids. CDR1 and CDR2 (germline): SGDLS, YYNGEE. CDR3 DNA: TGTGCCAGCAGCCTCCAGGGGGCCCTTAATGAAAAACTGTTTTTT. It yields the protein CASSLQGALNEKLFF.

The chain uses TRBV7-8 and TRBJ2-4, with 11 bases lining up with TRBD2. CDR1 is SGHVS, CDR2 FQNEAQ, per germline. The CDR3 totals 17 residues. The ends lost 4 bases at V and 3 bases at J; junction bases unmatched: 8. The chain's CDR3 is CASSWGGLAGGKNIQYF. The CDR3 DNA sequence: TGTGCCAGCAGCTGGGGAGGGCTAGCGGGGGGCAAAAACATTCAGTACTTC.

The chain is built from TRBV7-9 and TRBJ2-7; tentatively, D is TRBD1 or TRBD2 (5 bases each). The V gene lost 1 base and the J gene lost 6 bases, with 19 bases spanning the gap. This CDR3 has 16 residues. The germline V gene encodes CDR1 SEHNR and CDR2 FQNEAQ (reference sequence). The CDR3 nucleotides read TGTGCCAGCAGCTTAGGTTCGGCCGCCGTGGGGGTCGAGCAGTACTTC. It is translated as CASSLGSAAVGVEQYF.

The chain employs TRBV29-1 and TRBJ1-2; D call uncertain. V dropped 4 bases and J dropped 0 bases, with 12 bases sitting between them. The germline V gene has CDR1 SQVTM and CDR2 ANQGSEA. The CDR3 runs to 14 residues. In nucleotides, the CDR3 is TGCAGCGTTGCCCGGCTCCAAGCTAACTATGGCTACACCTTC. Protein: CSVARLQANYGYTF.

The chain joins TRBV19 to TRBJ2-7, with 10 bases aligning to TRBD1. In germline, CDR1 is LNHDA, CDR2 SQIVND (reference sequence). This CDR3 is built from 15 residues. V shed 6 bases and J 3 bases; nucleotides not matched to a gene: 8. CDR3 in amino acids: CASSDRQGAVYEQYF. For the CDR3, the DNA is TGTGCCAGTAGCGACAGACAGGGGGCTGTCTACGAGCAGTACTTC. The full variable domain, its missing parts supplied by reference TRBV19 and TRBJ2-7, is DGGITQSPKYLFRKEGQNVTLSCEQNLNHDAMYWYRQDPGQGLRLIYYSQIVNDFQKGDIAEGYSVSREKKESFPLTVTSAQKNPTAFYLCASSDRQGAVYEQYFGPGTRLTVT.

This clone was counted a single time. The chain employs TRBV24-1 and TRBJ2-5, with D unresolved. Trimming removed 4 bases from V and 5 bases from J, with 13 bases in between. The germline CDR1 and CDR2 sequences are KGHDR and SFDVKD. The length of the CDR3 is 14 residues. The CDR3 sequence: CATSEWKNRETQYF. The DNA of the CDR3 is TGTGCCACCAGTGAGTGGAAAAATAGGGAGACCCAGTACTTC.

With respect to this clone: A much larger clone sits a single nucleotide away, making a read error possible. The V and J genes are TRBV6-2 or TRBV6-3 and TRBJ2-3; 10 nucleotides line up with TRBD2. The CDR3 loop spans 15 amino acids. The trim removed 4 bases at V and 0 bases at J, leaving 1 base unmatched. The V gene's germline CDR1 is MNHEY and CDR2 SVGEGT. CDR3 region: CASSLTSGSTDTQYF. The DNA for the CDR3 is TGTGCCAGCAGTTTGACTAGCGGGAGCACAGATACGCAGTATTTT.

The chain has TRBV6-2 or TRBV6-3 and TRBJ2-4; D uncertain. The V gene lost 5 bases and the J gene lost 0 bases, with 17 bases spanning the gap. Per the germline V gene, CDR1 is MNHEY and CDR2 is SVGEGT. The CDR3 contains 17 residues. CDR3 bases: TGTGCCAGCAGTCCGCACATGACTCTCGCAGCCAAAAACATTCAGTACTTC. Translated, it gives CASSPHMTLAAKNIQYF.

In this sample, this clone turned up once. V and J are TRBV30 and TRBJ1-2, with TRBD1 as a possible D gene (6 bases). The V and J ends lost 5 bases and 2 bases respectively, with 9 bases between them. Germline CDR1 reads GTSNPN; CDR2 reads SVGIG (reference sequence). The CDR3 spans 12 residues. The CDR3 is CAWVTGNYGYTF. CDR3 sequence (DNA): TGTGCCTGGGTGACAGGCAACTATGGCTACACCTTC.

This clone was recorded a few times. The rearrangement links TRBV6-5 to TRBJ2-7; 8 bases fit TRBD2. Germline V CDR1 and CDR2: MNHEY, SVGAGI. The V and J ends lost 0 bases and 7 bases, in that order; junction bases with no gene match: 8. This CDR3 comprises 15 residues. The CDR3 DNA reads as TGTGCCAGCAGTTACTCGGGACTAGAATCTAGGGAGCAGTACTTC. Translation: CASSYSGLESREQYF.

V and J are TRBV6-5 and TRBJ2-1; TRBD1 matches at 9 bases. V was clipped by 6 bases and J by 7 bases; unmatched bases: 4. Germline lookup yields CDR1 MNHEY and CDR2 SVGAGI. The CDR3 runs to 13 residues. CDR3 in amino acids: CASSGTGLNEQFF. The CDR3 DNA reads as TGTGCCAGCAGCGGGACAGGGCTAAATGAGCAGTTCTTC.

The V gene is TRBV5-1, the J gene TRBJ1-2; D uncertain. The CDR3 is made up of 12 amino acids. From germline, CDR1 is SGHRS and CDR2 YFSETQ. The ends were cut back, 0 bases at V and 5 bases at J, with 5 bases in the middle. CDR3 sequence reads: CASSLGQYGYTF. The CDR3 DNA sequence: TGCGCCAGCAGCTTGGGGCAGTATGGCTACACCTTC.

This chain joins TRBV7-2 and TRBJ2-3; D is undetermined. V was clipped by 3 bases and J by 9 bases, with 19 bases between them. The CDR3 loop spans 15 amino acids. Germline V gene sequence: CDR1 SGHTA, CDR2 FQGNSA. CDR3 in amino acids: CASSFGNVAADTQYF. CDR3 coding DNA: TGTGCCAGCAGCTTTGGGAATGTGGCGGCTGACACGCAGTATTTT.

The V and J genes are TRBV7-2 and TRBJ2-2; D unresolved. Germline CDR1 SGHTA, CDR2 FQGNSA. Trimming took 5 bases from V and 0 from J, leaving 13 bases between them. This CDR3 spans 16 amino acids. The CDR3 is CASSPREEANTGELFF. In DNA form, the CDR3 reads TGTGCCAGCAGCCCCCGTGAGGAAGCGAACACCGGGGAGCTGTTTTTT. The variable domain in full, with the rest retrieved from reference TRBV7-2 and TRBJ2-2, is GAGVSQSPSNKVTEKGKDVELRCDPISGHTALYWYRQSLGQGLEFLIYFQGNSAPDKSGLPSDRFSAERTGGSVSTLTIQRTQQEDSAVYLCASSPREEANTGELFFGEGSRLTVL.

This clone was recorded only once. The chain uses TRBV15 and TRBJ1-2, with D hard to call. Germline V lookup: CDR1 LNHNV, CDR2 YYDKDF (reference sequence). This CDR3 region has 14 residues. The V end lost 4 bases, the J end lost 4 bases, and 13 bases lay between the germline ends. The CDR3 loop reads CATSTLGEVYGYTF. CDR3 bases: TGTGCCACCAGCACACTGGGCGAAGTCTATGGCTACACCTTC.

This rearrangement joins TRBV9 to TRBJ2-2, with TRBD1 matching 7 bases. The CDR3 runs 16 residues. V lost 1 base, J lost 5 bases, and 8 bases stayed unmatched. From germline, CDR1 is SGDLS and CDR2 YYNGEE. CDR3 sequence: CASSVPKEDRTGELFF. The CDR3 DNA follows: TGTGCCAGCAGCGTACCTAAAGAGGACAGGACCGGGGAGCTGTTTTTT.

The genes are TRBV4-3 and TRBJ1-2; TRBD1 matches at 9 bases. The CDR3 consists of 19 residues. After removal of 0 bases from V and 2 bases from J, the junction contained 13 bases not matched to a gene. Germline assignment: CDR1 LGHNA and CDR2 YSLEER. This CDR3 reads CASSQDHGTGYGWNYGYTF. The CDR3 coding sequence is TGCGCCAGCAGCCAAGATCATGGGACAGGGTACGGGTGGAACTATGGCTACACCTTC.